The source of this T cell receptor beta chain is a study of T cell responses to AZD1222 COVID-19 vaccine. Study-level points and caveats: Spike-specific TCR repertoires showed rising breadth and depth after two AZD1222 doses. Just five to seven AZD1222 recipients tested seropositive at baseline.

The germline CDR1 and CDR2 sequences are SGHTA and FQGNSA. The V end was cut by 4 bases, the J end by 4 bases, with 8 bases between. This CDR3 spans 14 amino acids. Here immunoSEQ multiplex PCR was the method, and the copy in TCRdb shows in-frame clones only, minus some. The data show approximately 200,000 clones, about 94% seen once. This clone was counted a few times. Antigen specificity is unknown. This specimen was peripheral blood, taken 28 days after the second AZD1222 dose. This clonotype was sampled from an adult who received the AZD1222 COVID-19 vaccine. The chain recombines TRBV7-2 with TRBJ2-6; the D is unclear. CDR3 bases: TGTGCCAGCAGCTACACTGGGGGGGCCAACGTCCTGACTTTC. This translates into CASSYTGGANVLTF.